A selection of T cell receptor beta chains follows, all from one sample in a study of T cell responses to AZD1222 COVID-19 vaccine. Here immunoSEQ multiplex PCR was the method, and the copy in TCRdb shows in-frame clones only, minus some. The sample consists of roughly 96,000 clones, about nine tenths of them appearing once. The specimen was peripheral blood, collected on day 0 of AZD1222 vaccination. The source of these receptors is an adult in good health. Both conserved end residues are trimmed from each CDR3. Each record gives: CDR3 length, J gene, V gene, CDR3 protein.

14 | TRBJ2-2 | TRBV27 | ASSMLTSGTTGELF
11 | TRBJ1-2 | TRBV28 | ASSMSNQNGYT
13 | TRBJ2-1 | TRBV4-3 | ASSHKWGLAGEQF
13 | TRBJ1-1 | TRBV6-2/TRBV6-3 | ASSYKGPRNTEAF
12 | TRBJ1-2 | TRBV7-9 | ASSPPRRMGGYT
13 | TRBJ2-7 | TRBV5-3 | ARSVGPGQTYEQY
11 | TRBJ2-7 | TRBV28 | AISGTGLIEQY
13 | TRBJ2-2 | TRBV2 | ASHETGLGTGELF
11 | TRBJ2-5 | TRBV5-4 | ASSLGDEETQY
11 | TRBJ1-2 | TRBV29-1 | SGRGPLDYGYT
13 | TRBJ2-3 | TRBV19 | ASRPIEGGADTQY
11 | TRBJ2-7 | TRBV29-1 | SVESTSPYEQY
12 | TRBJ1-1 | TRBV7-9 | ASSTQPLNTEAF
14 | TRBJ2-3 | TRBV28 | ASSAGTSGPTDTQY
11 | TRBJ2-1 | TRBV29-1 | SVAGLDYNEQF
11 | TRBJ2-1 | TRBV18 | ASSASGGDEQF
12 | TRBJ2-1 | TRBV28 | ASRASGTYNEQF
17 | TRBJ2-5 | TRBV21-1 | ASSKVTDRGELTQETQY
13 | TRBJ1-1 | TRBV19 | ATSGTGGMNTEAF
12 | TRBJ2-7 | TRBV9 | ASSPGATTYEQY
11 | TRBJ2-7 | TRBV5-4 | ASRGTSSYEQY
14 | TRBJ2-4 | TRBV2 | ASSEVGVRAKNIQY
10 | TRBJ2-7 | TRBV11-2 | ASSLDRYEQY
12 | TRBJ2-5 | TRBV7-2 | ASSLALQQETQY
12 | TRBJ1-3 | TRBV29-1 | SVEVGGIVNTIY
14 | TRBJ1-5 | TRBV10-3 | AISEFGTPDGQPQH
12 | TRBJ2-7 | TRBV6-4 | ATRRFAGSYEQY
10 | TRBJ2-2 | TRBV24-1 | ATVPETGELF
13 | TRBJ1-1 | TRBV25-1 | ASSDTRTGNTEAF
13 | TRBJ2-7 | TRBV2 | ASSYTSGRTYEQY
14 | TRBJ1-2 | TRBV27 | ASSLTSRGRDYGYT
11 | TRBJ2-1 | TRBV30 | AWSELVENEQF
12 | TRBJ1-4 | TRBV4-1 | ASSPVGGNEKLF
11 | TRBJ1-2 | TRBV7-9 | ASTYREGDGYT
14 | TRBJ2-1 | TRBV24-1 | ATSDSGTSGRAEQF
14 | TRBJ2-7 | TRBV6-2/TRBV6-3 | ASSPSGLAGTYEQY
11 | TRBJ1-1 | TRBV5-1 | ASSKGGNTEAF
15 | TRBJ2-7 | TRBV6-4 | ASSDSRLAVRPYEQY
12 | TRBJ1-5 | TRBV19 | ASSGLDRIKPQH
13 | TRBJ1-4 | TRBV5-1 | ASSLALGGGEKLF
10 | TRBJ2-7 | TRBV28 | AVLSGTYEQY
10 | TRBJ1-5 | TRBV19 | ASRQGNQPQH
13 | TRBJ1-6 | TRBV5-5 | ASSLELLYNSPLH
11 | TRBJ2-1 | TRBV18 | ASSPPDYNEQF
14 | TRBJ2-2 | TRBV19 | ASSTATSANTGELF
14 | TRBJ2-7 | TRBV28 | ASSSPTSGRHYEQY